A selection of T cell receptor beta chains follows, all from one sample in a study of blood T cells in healthy people across ages. One entry per CDR3 protein, called by TCRdb with MiXCR from the 5' RACE reads. The sample comprises under 950,000 distinct CDR3 sequences, 20% to 25% of which are singletons, and roughly 22% rests with the top ten. The material sequenced was blood. The receptors derive from a man between 65 and 85 years old in good health. CDR3s include the opening cysteine and the closing phenylalanine or tryptophan. The D gene is left open where the match is weak. Clone sizes are given selectively: once, few, many, or a class where the clone is expanded.

j_call | clone_size | d_call | v_call | cdr3_nt | cdr3_aa
TRBJ2-7 | - | TRBD1 | TRBV18 | TGTGCCAGCTCACCAGGACAGGGGGAGGCCTACGAGCAGTACTTC | CASSPGQGEAYEQYF
TRBJ1-2 | few | - | TRBV27 | TGTGCCAGCAAACCGGCCGCGAGATATGGCTACACCTTC | CASKPAARYGYTF
TRBJ1-4 | - | - | TRBV4-1 | TGCGCCAGCAGCCGGTTGACGGAACTGTTTTTT | CASSRLTELFF
TRBJ2-4 | - | - | TRBV21-1 | TGTGCCAGCAGCAAATTCGACAGGGGGGACCCCCAAGCCAAAAACATTCAGTACTTC | CASSKFDRGDPQAKNIQYF
TRBJ2-3 | - | - | TRBV20-1 | TGCAGTGCTAGAGTTGAAGGGGCTTACACAGATACGCAGTATTTT | CSARVEGAYTDTQYF
TRBJ1-2 | - | - | TRBV20-1 | TGCAGTGCTAGAGCACTGACTGGTCTCTATGGCTACACCTTC | CSARALTGLYGYTF
TRBJ2-1 | many | - | TRBV10-3 | TGTGCCATCAGTGTTACAGCCAACTACAATGAGCAGTTCTTC | CAISVTANYNEQFF
TRBJ1-1 | few | TRBD1 | TRBV14 | TGTGCCAGCAGTCCGCTGAATAGGGAACCCCGGGACAGGGGGCCGAACACTGAAGCTTTCTTT | CASSPLNREPRDRGPNTEAFF
TRBJ1-2 | - | - | TRBV7-2 | TGTGCCAGCAGCTTACAGGGAGGTGACTATGGCTACACCTTC | CASSLQGGDYGYTF
TRBJ2-1 | few | - | TRBV5-1 | TGCGCCAGCAGCTATGGGGGGCCGGGGAATGAGCAGTTCTTC | CASSYGGPGNEQFF
TRBJ2-7 | - | TRBD2 | TRBV12-5 | TGTGCTAGTGGCCCTCCTAGCGGTCGCTCCTACGAGCAGTACTTC | CASGPPSGRSYEQYF
TRBJ2-5 | few | - | TRBV28 | TGTGCCAGCAGCTTCTCGGGGGAGCAAGAGACCCAGTACTTC | CASSFSGEQETQYF
TRBJ2-3 | - | - | TRBV7-2 | TGTGCCAGCAGCTTAGCGCTATGGCGGTTGCCAGATACGCAGTATTTT | CASSLALWRLPDTQYF
TRBJ2-5 | - | TRBD2 | TRBV12-3/TRBV12-4 | TGTGCCAGCAGCTTATCTAGCGGGGGGGACCTAGAAGAGACCCAGTACTTC | CASSLSSGGDLEETQYF
TRBJ2-5 | few | - | TRBV12-3/TRBV12-4 | TGTGCCAGCAGAGTGACAGGAGGGGAGACCCAGTACTTC | CASRVTGGETQYF
TRBJ2-3 | few | - | TRBV19 | TGTGCCAGTAGTATAGGGGGGCAGGGATCGGATACGCAGTATTTT | CASSIGGQGSDTQYF
TRBJ1-5 | few | - | TRBV20-1 | TGCAGTGCCAGACGGGTCCAAAATCAGCCCCAGCATTTT | CSARRVQNQPQHF
TRBJ2-1 | - | TRBD2 | TRBV29-1 | TGCAGCGTTGACCGCGGGAGGACAGACAATGAGCAGTTCTTC | CSVDRGRTDNEQFF
TRBJ2-7 | - | TRBD1 | TRBV5-6 | TGTGCCAGCAGCTTGGTGGGGACAGGGGTCTACGAGCAGTACTTC | CASSLVGTGVYEQYF
TRBJ1-1 | few | - | TRBV7-2 | TGTGCCAGCAGCTTGGGAACCGGGACGCCGGCCGCTTTCTTT | CASSLGTGTPAAFF
TRBJ2-5 | - | - | TRBV6-6 | TGTGCCAGCAGACCTCCCGGGGGACAAGAGACCCAGTACTTC | CASRPPGGQETQYF
TRBJ2-2 | - | - | TRBV6-2/TRBV6-3 | TGTGCCAGCAGTTACTCGCAGGGGCTGAACACCGGGGAGCTGTTTTTT | CASSYSQGLNTGELFF
TRBJ1-1 | - | - | TRBV29-1 | TGCAGCGTTGGGAGGGCCACTGAAGCTTTCTTT | CSVGRATEAFF
TRBJ2-5 | - | - | TRBV20-1 | TGCAGTGCTTATACGACTAGAAAGGGAAAAGAGACCCAGTACTTC | CSAYTTRKGKETQYF
TRBJ1-1 | few | - | TRBV6-5 | TGTGCCAGCAGCACTTGGACCACGAACACTGAAGCTTTCTTT | CASSTWTTNTEAFF
TRBJ1-6 | - | - | TRBV10-2 | TGCGCCAGCACCCGGAGGAATTCACCCCTCCACTTT | CASTRRNSPLHF
TRBJ2-1 | few | TRBD2 | TRBV2 | TGTGCCAGCAGTGGTAGCGGGGGAGGGGACAATGAGCAGTTCTTC | CASSGSGGGDNEQFF
TRBJ1-1 | few | - | TRBV11-3 | TGTGCCAGCAGCGCCAGTCGAGGGCAGAACACTGAAGCTTTCTTT | CASSASRGQNTEAFF
TRBJ2-1 | - | - | TRBV9 | TGTGCCAGCAGCGTAGAGGCTCGGCGTGAGCAGTTCTTC | CASSVEARREQFF
TRBJ2-5 | many | - | TRBV29-1 | TGCAGCGTCCACGACCAGGGGACCCAGTACTTC | CSVHDQGTQYF
TRBJ2-7 | - | - | TRBV4-2 | TGTGCCAGCAGCCCCCGTCCGGGGGGCCTGAACGAGCAGTACTTC | CASSPRPGGLNEQYF
TRBJ1-3 | - | TRBD1 | TRBV6-1 | TGTGCCAGCAGTCTTTCCGGGACAGGGGGAAACACCATATATTTT | CASSLSGTGGNTIYF
TRBJ1-4 | - | - | TRBV27 | TGTGCCAGCAGTTTATTCGGCGTGGGGAGAGGGTCTAATGAAAAACTGTTTTTT | CASSLFGVGRGSNEKLFF
TRBJ2-1 | - | TRBD2 | TRBV9 | TGTGCCAGCGGCGTAGTGTCTAGCGGGAGCTCTGAGCAGTTCTTC | CASGVVSSGSSEQFF
TRBJ1-2 | - | TRBD1 | TRBV18 | TGTGCCAGCTCACCCACGTCAGGGGGAGAAGGCTACACCTTC | CASSPTSGGEGYTF
TRBJ2-1 | - | TRBD1 | TRBV4-1 | TGCGCCAGCAGCCAAGTGGGACAGGGGTTCAATGAGCAGTTCTTC | CASSQVGQGFNEQFF
TRBJ2-3 | few | - | TRBV10-3 | TGTGCCGTCCGTGGGGGTTCCACAGATACGCAGTATTTT | CAVRGGSTDTQYF
TRBJ1-1 | few | - | TRBV13 | TGTGCCAGCTGGACTCCGAGGAACACTGAAGCTTTCTTT | CASWTPRNTEAFF
TRBJ1-2 | few | - | TRBV2 | TGTGCCAGCAGTGAGAGGGCAAAGGACTATGGCTACACCTTC | CASSERAKDYGYTF
TRBJ1-5 | - | - | TRBV6-1 | TGTGCCAGCAGTCGAAGGGACTCCAATCAGCCCCAGCATTTT | CASSRRDSNQPQHF
TRBJ2-7 | - | TRBD1 | TRBV7-8 | TGTGCCAGCAGCTCCCTTACCGGGGGACAGGGGGTCGACGAGCAGTACTTC | CASSSLTGGQGVDEQYF
TRBJ1-2 | few | - | TRBV3-1 | TGTGCCAGCAGCCCCAGCGTAGCGCTCCTGAACTATGGCTACACCTTC | CASSPSVALLNYGYTF
TRBJ2-1 | - | - | TRBV12-5 | TGTGCTAGTGGTTTGGTACGGTACAGGGTAAGCTCCTACAATGAGCAGTTCTTC | CASGLVRYRVSSYNEQFF
TRBJ2-1 | few | TRBD1 | TRBV5-6 | TGTGCCAGCAGCTTTCACAGGGGTCGGAATGAGCAGTTCTTC | CASSFHRGRNEQFF
TRBJ2-3 | few | - | TRBV5-6 | TGTGCCAGCAGCCGAGGCACAGGCCCCTCAGATACGCAGTATTTT | CASSRGTGPSDTQYF
TRBJ2-3 | - | - | TRBV11-2 | TGTACCAGCAGCTTGTTAATAATGACAGATACGCAGTATTTT | CTSSLLIMTDTQYF
TRBJ2-7 | - | - | TRBV29-1 | TGCAGCGTCGAAGTGGGGCAGGGTTACTACGAGCAGTACTTC | CSVEVGQGYYEQYF